This TCR beta chain was documented in a study of cytomegalovirus exposure and HLA in healthy donors. The donors were healthy bone marrow donors. It was with 60 Vbeta and 13 Jbeta primers that the PCR ran. Measured with immunoSEQ multiplex PCR; TCRdb has only the in-frame clones, and not every one. The table has 150,000 to 200,000 clones, 70% to 90% seen once; the top ten hold approximately 8.5%. V lost 6 bases and J 2 bases, leaving 17 bases between the germline ends. The CDR3 is 16 amino acids. Germline V lookup: CDR1 MNHNS, CDR2 SASEGT. This rearrangement joins TRBV6-1 to TRBJ1-5, with D tentatively TRBD1 (6 bases). The receptor's source is a man younger than 35 in good health and CMV-seropositive. Material: PBMCs. Here the CDR3 DNA reads TGTGCCAGCAGCGAAAGGGACATTCGGGGCAATCAGCCCCAGCATTTT. This codes for CASSERDIRGNQPQHF.